The 21 T cell receptor beta chains in this list originate from one sample, sequenced in a study of regulatory T cells in long-lasting Graves disease (dated by TCRdb to the early 2020s). The time point label for this specimen denotes: newly diagnosed GD, antithyroid drugs for less than 3 months. RNA was extracted from PBMCs in TRIzol for both TCR sequencing and RNA sequencing. Libraries were prepared through multiplex PCR. The data were produced on an Illumina HiSeq 4000. TCR beta libraries were built with iRepertoire HTBI primers and Arm-PCR amplification of CDR3 regions. TCRdb reprocessed the public reads (quality trimming at Q25 with fastp, clone calling with MiXCR) and kept in-frame beta chains. Rows with one shared CDR3 protein collapse into an entry with the most common genes and DNA. The sample data list fewer than 550,000 distinct CDR3 sequences, and about 15% of these were observed just once. About 25% of the sample is held by the ten biggest clonotypes.

These data were likewise used in another study, on T cells in Graves' hyperthyroidism and ophthalmopathy.

Source: peripheral blood mononuclear cells (PBMCs), taken at new diagnosis, from a patient treated with antithyroid drugs. The receptor set was obtained from a woman aged 18-29 years with Graves disease. Donor details come from another sample of the same person, matched by shared clones.

This clonotype was detected a few times. The chain employs TRBV20-1 and TRBJ2-1, with 12 bases that match TRBD2. Germline V gene sequence: CDR1 DFQATT, CDR2 SNEGSKA (reference sequence). V lost 2 bases to trimming and J lost 2 bases; unmatched junction nucleotides: 7. CDR3 length: 17 residues. The CDR3, as DNA: TGCAGTGCTAGAACATTTAGGACTAGCGGGACCTACAATGAGCAGTTCTTC. This codes for CSARTFRTSGTYNEQFF.

This clonotype was recorded at least ten times. The chain has TRBV12-3 or TRBV12-4 and TRBJ2-3, with D possibly being TRBD1 (6 bases). The CDR3 covers 13 residues. The V and J ends lost 5 bases and 10 bases respectively, with 16 bases between them. In DNA, the CDR3 is TGTGCCAGCAGTCAGGGACAACGGGTTGCGCAGTATTTT. Protein sequence: CASSQGQRVAQYF.

This clonotype turned up a few times. Just one base apart from a much larger clone, this may be a read error. J is TRBJ2-1 and V is TRBV12-3 or TRBV12-4; 7 bases fit TRBD2. This CDR3 has 14 residues. CDR3 sequence reads: CASRPSRGYNERFF. The CDR3 DNA reads TGTGCCAGCAGGCCGTCGCGGGGGTACAATGAGCGGTTCTTC.

This clonotype was detected many times. J is TRBJ2-1 and V is TRBV7-2, with a weak D call TRBD2 (6 bases). The V and J ends lost 6 bases and 2 bases respectively, with 11 bases between them. The CDR3 length is 14 residues. CDR1 and CDR2 (germline): SGHTA, FQGNSA. The DNA of the CDR3 is TGTGCCAGCAGTTTGGCGGGGCCCTACAATGAGCAGTTCTTC. Encoded protein: CASSLAGPYNEQFF.

This clonotype has more than one count but fewer than ten. The chain carries TRBV6-2 or TRBV6-3 and TRBJ2-2; 10 bases match TRBD2. This CDR3 has 16 amino acids. Trimming took 5 bases from V and 5 from J; bases not matched to a gene: 8. CDR1 is MNHEY and CDR2 is SVGEGT in the germline V gene. The CDR3 bases are TGTGCCAGCAGTAACCTGGATAGCGGGGGGACCGGGGAGCTGTTTTTT. Translation: CASSNLDSGGTGELFF.

This clonotype has ten or more counts. The chain has TRBV7-8 and TRBJ2-1; the D gene is possibly TRBD2 (5 bases). CDR3 size: 17 residues. The V gene lost 0 bases and the J gene lost 7 bases, with 19 bases spanning the gap. Per germline, CDR1 SGHVS and CDR2 FQNEAQ. CDR3 residues: CASSLAAGLAKMNEQFF. The DNA for the CDR3 is TGTGCCAGCAGCTTAGCGGCTGGGCTAGCTAAGATGAATGAGCAGTTCTTC.

The rearrangement uses TRBV28 and TRBJ1-5; D gene ambiguous. The CDR3 runs 14 residues. Germline loops: CDR1 MDHEN, CDR2 SYDVKM. Trimming took off 2 bases at V and 4 bases at J, with 9 bases between the two ends. Written as DNA, the CDR3 is TGTGCCAGCAGTTTAGGGCGGTTAAATCAGCCCCAGCATTTT. Residues: CASSLGRLNQPQHF.

This clonotype was detected many times. This chain links TRBV19 with TRBJ1-1, with unresolved D. Trimming shortened V by 5 bases and J by 6 bases, and 19 bases separated the two germline ends. This CDR3 has 15 residues. From germline, CDR1 is LNHDA and CDR2 SQIVND (reference sequence). The CDR3 is CASSLRESGLAEAFF. Here the CDR3 DNA reads TGTGCCAGTAGTTTGCGAGAATCGGGTTTGGCTGAAGCTTTCTTT.

The J gene is TRBJ2-1, the V gene TRBV9; possibly TRBD1 or TRBD2 for D (5 bases each). V lost 4 bases and J 6 bases, leaving 20 bases between the germline ends. CDR3 length: 16 amino acids. Germline-derived CDR1 and CDR2 are SGDLS and YYNGEE. For the CDR3, the DNA is TGTGCCAGCAGCTCAATCGGGGCAGGACCCGGCAATGAGCAGTTCTTC. It yields the protein CASSSIGAGPGNEQFF.

The rearrangement links TRBV4-1 to TRBJ2-1, with D tentatively TRBD2 (6 bases). This CDR3 region has 15 residues. Germline CDR1 is MGHRA and CDR2 is YSYEKL. Trimming stripped 0 bases from V and 2 bases from J, with 8 bases between. CDR3: CASSQEGGTYNEQFF. CDR3 DNA: TGCGCCAGCAGCCAAGAGGGCGGGACCTACAATGAGCAGTTCTTC.

This clonotype turned up a few times. This chain connects TRBV7-2 to TRBJ1-4; TRBD1 matches 7 bases. CDR1 and CDR2 from the germline V gene are SGHTA and FQGNSA. The J segment lost 7 bases and the V segment lost 2 bases, leaving 13 bases of the junction unmatched. The CDR3 length is 17 residues. The CDR3 protein is CASSLMEGAGIGEKLFF. The DNA for the CDR3 is TGTGCCAGCAGCTTAATGGAGGGGGCGGGAATAGGTGAAAAACTGTTTTTT. Complete variable domain (other parts from reference TRBV7-2 and TRBJ1-4): GAGVSQSPSNKVTEKGKDVELRCDPISGHTALYWYRQSLGQGLEFLIYFQGNSAPDKSGLPSDRFSAERTGGSVSTLTIQRTQQEDSAVYLCASSLMEGAGIGEKLFFGSGTQLSVL.

This clonotype was seen repeatedly, ten times or more. CDR3 in amino acids: CASSWTSNYEQYF. The DNA of the CDR3 is TGTGCCAGCAGTTGGACTAGCAACTACGAGCAGTACTTC. The chain combines TRBV27 with TRBJ2-7, with 8 positions matching TRBD2. Unmatched junction bases numbered 2, after V lost 4 bases and J lost 3 bases. Per germline, CDR1 MNHEY and CDR2 SMNVEV (reference sequence). CDR3 length: 13 amino acids.

This clonotype came up a few times. This sequence joins TRBV10-3 and TRBJ1-6; D unresolved. The CDR3 contains 18 residues. V shed 0 bases and J shed 9 bases, with 21 bases lying between them. Germline lookup yields CDR1 ENHRY and CDR2 SYGVKD. CDR3: CAISESKNGRGASSPLHF. Here the CDR3 DNA reads TGTGCCATCAGTGAGTCGAAGAACGGCCGGGGAGCGAGTTCACCCCTCCACTTT.

In the case of this clonotype: This probably arose from a read error, given a far larger clone one base away. The chain employs TRBV7-8 and TRBJ2-3; 8 nucleotides match TRBD1. The J call may be faulty, since TRBJ2-5 better matches the DNA end. The CDR3 extends over 14 amino acids. Looked up from germline, CDR1 is SGHVS and CDR2 is FQNEAQ. In nucleotides, the CDR3 is TGTGCCAGCAGCGATCATCAGGGGGCGGAGGCCCAGTACTTC. This sequence encodes CASSDHQGAEAQYF.

This clonotype occurred a few times. The chain is built from TRBV10-1 and TRBJ2-4; a weak D match, TRBD2 (7 bases). Deletions cut 3 bases from V and 5 bases from J, with 8 bases between. CDR3 size: 13 residues. The germline V gene encodes CDR1 WNHNN and CDR2 SYGVQD (reference sequence). The CDR3 DNA follows: TGCGCCAGCAGTGACGGGGGGCAAAACATTCAGTACTTC. As protein: CASSDGGQNIQYF.

The V gene is TRBV6-2 or TRBV6-3, the J gene TRBJ2-6; 10 bases align to TRBD1. The trim removed 8 bases at V and 4 bases at J, leaving 17 bases unmatched. Germline V gives CDR1 MNHEY, CDR2 SVGEGT. The CDR3 totals 19 residues. In DNA, the CDR3 is TGTGCCAGCTTCGATCCCCCCGGGACAGGGGTCACGGGGGCCAACGTCCTGACTTTC. This translates into CASFDPPGTGVTGANVLTF.

This clonotype was observed many times. The chain has TRBV27 and TRBJ1-6; 7 bases align to TRBD1. Per the germline V gene, CDR1 is MNHEY and CDR2 is SMNVEV (reference sequence). The CDR3 is 13 residues long. The V segment lost 3 bases and the J segment 10 bases; nucleotides outside the gene matches: 3. Written as DNA, the CDR3 is TGTGCCAGCAGTTTTCAGGGGGTGTCACCCCTCCACTTT. Translating gives CASSFQGVSPLHF.

The rearrangement joins TRBV4-1 to TRBJ1-3, with unresolved D. Looked up from germline, CDR1 is MGHRA and CDR2 is YSYEKL. The CDR3 contains 15 residues. V lost 0 bases and J lost 5, with 11 bases in between. CDR3 sequence reads: CASSQDPGRRNTIYF. As DNA, the CDR3 is TGCGCCAGCAGCCAAGATCCGGGTAGGAGAAACACCATATATTTT.

This clonotype has a handful of counts. This chain joins TRBV12-3 or TRBV12-4 and TRBJ2-7; the D call may be TRBD1 or TRBD2 (6 bases each). This CDR3 comprises 15 residues. V was cut by 6 bases and J by 0 bases, with 15 bases left in between. CDR3 sequence (DNA): TGTGCCAGCAGGGGAAGGGGGGCGGGCTCCTACGAGCAGTACTTC. Translation: CASRGRGAGSYEQYF.

This clonotype was counted ten times or more. The J gene is TRBJ1-1, the V gene TRBV10-1; no clear D gene. This CDR3 is built from 13 residues. The germline V gene encodes CDR1 WNHNN and CDR2 SYGVQD (reference sequence). The V end lost 2 bases, the J end lost 1 base, and 5 bases lay between the germline ends. CDR3 amino acids: CASSEDTNTEAFF. CDR3 nucleotides: TGCGCCAGCAGTGAGGATACGAACACTGAAGCTTTCTTT.

At least ten counts were recorded for this clonotype. The J gene is TRBJ2-1, the V gene TRBV19; 14 positions agree with TRBD2. Trimming took 4 bases from V and 7 from J; bases not matched to a gene: 3. CDR1 and CDR2 from the germline V gene are LNHDA and SQIVND (reference sequence). This CDR3 region has 15 residues. The CDR3 bases are TGTGCCAGTAGTAGGACTAGCGGGAGGAATAATGAGCAGTTCTTC. It codes for CASSRTSGRNNEQFF.